The clone carrying this T cell receptor (beta chain) was counted between two and nine times. The CDR3 runs 14 residues. Trimming shortened V by 6 bases and J by 5 bases, and 11 bases separated the two germline ends. Germline CDR1 reads ENHRY; CDR2 reads SYGVKD. TCRdb fed the 5' RACE reads into MiXCR, producing one record per CDR3 protein. Among approximately 60,000 distinct CDR3 sequences, approximately 23% were seen once, and the ten largest hold 2.5% to 3%. Sequenced input: memory CD4+ T cells sorted from a lymph node. Noted subset: memory CD4+ T cells, CD4+CD45RO+CD25-. The clonotype was recovered from a female donor with breast cancer. The chain couples TRBV10-3 to TRBJ1-6; D not resolved. The CDR3 coding sequence is TGTGCCATCAGCGACACACAAAATAATTCACCCCTCCACTTT. Encoded protein: CAISDTQNNSPLHF.